These 8 T cell receptor beta chains originate from one sample sequenced in a study of glioma-infiltrating T cells after dendritic cell vaccination. Assay used: immunoSEQ multiplex PCR; TCRdb lists only in-frame clones, some missing. This sample carries roughly 100,000 clones, 75% to 85% of them seen once, and the ten largest clones take less than 15%. The specimen was blood, collected before dendritic cell vaccination. Receptors originate from a human donor with glioblastoma.

The chain uses TRBV7-9 and TRBJ2-2, with 7 bases identical to TRBD1. CDR3 length: 15 amino acids. The V gene end was trimmed by 6 bases and the J gene end by 5 bases; junction bases not matched to a gene: 9. The V gene's germline CDR1 is SEHNR and CDR2 FQNEAQ (reference sequence). CDR3 DNA sequence: TGTGCCAGCAGGCGACAGGGTCCGGGGACCGGGGAGCTGTTTTTT. It is translated as CASRRQGPGTGELFF.

The chain combines TRBV7-2 with TRBJ1-6; TRBD1 is a possible D gene (6 bases). This CDR3 comprises 14 residues. V was pared by 3 bases and J by 9 bases, with 12 bases between. CDR1 is SGHTA, CDR2 FQGNSA, per germline. In nucleotides, the CDR3 is TGTGCCAGCAGCTTGATAAAACAGGGTTCACCCCTCCACTTT. The encoded protein is CASSLIKQGSPLHF.

The gene calls are TRBV13 and TRBJ1-2; TRBD1 is a possible D gene (6 bases). This CDR3 has 14 residues. The V end was cut by 7 bases, the J end by 4 bases, with 16 bases between. The germline gives CDR1 PRHDT, CDR2 FYEKMQ (reference sequence). As DNA, the CDR3 is TGTGCCAGCATAAGGGGGGGGTCCGTCTATGGCTACACCTTC. This gives the protein CASIRGGSVYGYTF.

This rearrangement joins TRBV11-2 to TRBJ1-4; 7 bases fit TRBD1. CDR3 length: 12 amino acids. CDR1 and CDR2 from the germline V gene are SGHAT and FQNNGV. With 9 bases clipped from V and 8 bases from J, the junction kept 6 bases outside the gene matches. The CDR3: CASTRGREKLFF. The CDR3 DNA is TGTGCCAGTACGAGGGGGCGCGAAAAACTGTTTTTT.

This clone was counted between two and nine times. The chain links TRBV7-9 to TRBJ1-2; 8 bases are shared with TRBD1. V was pared by 1 base and J by 8 bases, with 3 bases of the junction left unmatched. Looked up from germline, CDR1 is SEHNR and CDR2 is FQNEAQ (reference sequence). This CDR3 is 13 amino acids long. The chain's CDR3 is CASSLEQGVGYTF. The CDR3 DNA reads as TGTGCCAGCAGCTTAGAACAGGGGGTGGGCTACACCTTC.

This clone was found a few times. V gene TRBV5-8 combines with J gene TRBJ1-6; D might be TRBD1 (5 bases). Trimming removed 4 bases at V and 10 bases at J, with 15 bases between. Germline loops: CDR1 SGHTS, CDR2 YDEGEE. This CDR3 spans 14 amino acids. The chain's CDR3 is CASSPWDAGSPLHF. In DNA, the CDR3 is TGTGCCAGCAGCCCCTGGGACGCGGGATCACCCCTCCACTTT.

CDR3 residues: CASNRGRVTEAFF. As DNA, the CDR3 is TGTGCCAGCAACAGGGGTCGCGTCACTGAAGCTTTCTTT. The J gene is TRBJ1-1, the V gene TRBV2; 7 positions agree with TRBD1. The CDR3 runs to 13 residues. The germline gives CDR1 SNHLY, CDR2 FYNNEI. Trimming at V came to 7 bases and at J to 4 bases, leaving 6 bases not matched to a gene.

The V gene is TRBV7-9, the J gene TRBJ2-7; perhaps TRBD2 as D (6 bases). The CDR3 runs to 15 residues. V was pared by 5 bases and J by 2 bases, with 16 bases between. Germline CDR1 SEHNR, CDR2 FQNEAQ (reference sequence). DNA of the CDR3: TGTGCCAGCAGCCCTATCACGGGGGTAGCCTACGAGCAGTACTTC. This gives the protein CASSPITGVAYEQYF.